A selection of T cell receptor beta chains follows, all from one sample in a study of naive and memory T cell subsets. TCRdb fed the UMI-ligation and nested PCR reads into MiXCR, producing one record per CDR3 protein. The profile shows just over 80,000 distinct CDR3 sequences, roughly 9.3% of them singletons. The sequencing sample was made of naive CD8+ T cells from blood. These TCRs come from a human donor in good health. Each CDR3 is given without its conserved first and last residue.

v_gene: TRBV9
CDR3aa: ASSVGGGPPYEQY

v_gene: TRBV4-1
CDR3aa: ASSQDTNYNEQF

v_gene: TRBV10-2
CDR3aa: ATKQFSAQETQY

v_gene: TRBV3-1
CDR3aa: ASSPDWGSYEQY

v_gene: TRBV6-5
CDR3aa: ASSYSSGANVLT

v_gene: TRBV5-1
CDR3aa: ASSPEGGSSYNEQF

v_gene: TRBV30
CDR3aa: AWSVQVLVPNEQF

v_gene: TRBV27
CDR3aa: ASSDLGRLAQY

v_gene: TRBV2
CDR3aa: ASSMSVLT

v_gene: TRBV9
CDR3aa: ASSTRGDSPTYEQY

v_gene: TRBV4-3
CDR3aa: ASSQDRDGNSNQPQH

v_gene: TRBV29-1
CDR3aa: SVFNPGQVGYGYT

v_gene: TRBV20-1
CDR3aa: SASARRQSRNEKLF

v_gene: TRBV18
CDR3aa: ASSLMRPGLAGVSSSYNEQF

v_gene: TRBV29-1
CDR3aa: SVEGQF

v_gene: TRBV27
CDR3aa: ASSGISGSYEQY

v_gene: TRBV20-1
CDR3aa: SARILTGQPNTEAF

v_gene: TRBV29-1
CDR3aa: SVEGGSTDTQY

v_gene: TRBV7-2
CDR3aa: ASTPAGGNYGYT

v_gene: TRBV28
CDR3aa: ASSPGPGTDTQY

v_gene: TRBV5-4
CDR3aa: ASRISGGRSYNEQF

v_gene: TRBV13
CDR3aa: ASSQLAGGADTQY

v_gene: TRBV25-1
CDR3aa: ARPKYRRRGNYGYT

v_gene: TRBV20-1
CDR3aa: SAMWTGGGGYT

v_gene: TRBV20-1
CDR3aa: SANSDRGNEQF

v_gene: TRBV15
CDR3aa: ATSRDLTDTEAF

v_gene: TRBV5-1
CDR3aa: ASSLHQGKISEAF

v_gene: TRBV27
CDR3aa: ASSLSRAYEQY

v_gene: TRBV27
CDR3aa: ASRPGRTNEKLF

v_gene: TRBV20-1
CDR3aa: SARSAPLAGETQY

v_gene: TRBV4-1
CDR3aa: ASSPRDSSYEQY

v_gene: TRBV20-1
CDR3aa: SARSSGTRNQPQH

v_gene: TRBV6-2/TRBV6-3
CDR3aa: ASSYSGEGTEAF

v_gene: TRBV29-1
CDR3aa: SVTNRDLYGYT

v_gene: TRBV12-3/TRBV12-4
CDR3aa: ASHGSGTEAF

v_gene: TRBV7-6
CDR3aa: ASRLGMNTEAF

v_gene: TRBV28
CDR3aa: ASSWRGRYSGNTIY

v_gene: TRBV4-1
CDR3aa: ASSLYLTISGANVLT

v_gene: TRBV27
CDR3aa: ASSSLLGGHIINTGELF

v_gene: TRBV11-2
CDR3aa: ASSLSQAREQY

v_gene: TRBV29-1
CDR3aa: SVLGDWDRAGYGYT

v_gene: TRBV6-4
CDR3aa: ASSESASGRLPQY

v_gene: TRBV29-1
CDR3aa: SVEGSGASYEQY

v_gene: TRBV12-3/TRBV12-4
CDR3aa: ASSFRSEYGYT

v_gene: TRBV29-1
CDR3aa: SAGTGGNEQF

v_gene: TRBV12-3/TRBV12-4
CDR3aa: ASRLYYEQY

v_gene: TRBV6-6
CDR3aa: ASTNSGTGGHEQY

v_gene: TRBV20-1
CDR3aa: SARDENEKLF

v_gene: TRBV12-3/TRBV12-4
CDR3aa: ASSLGPTDEQY

v_gene: TRBV28
CDR3aa: ASLQAYEQY

v_gene: TRBV4-2
CDR3aa: ASSLGAAGEQY

v_gene: TRBV4-1
CDR3aa: ASSQQLQVMGQY

v_gene: TRBV7-9
CDR3aa: ASSLGPEQY